Listed here are 5 T cell receptor beta chains from one sample, sequenced in a study of T cells in Graves' hyperthyroidism and ophthalmopathy. Amplified TCR beta CDR3 regions derived from RNA transcripts. The HTBI set primed first-round TCR CDR3 RT-PCR. TCRdb ran MiXCR on the multiplex PCR reads and lists one entry per CDR3 protein. Among around 420,000 distinct CDR3 sequences listed, 15% to 18% were seen once. The sequencing input was blood. These receptors originate from a woman aged 18-30 years with Graves' hyperthyroidism.

This chain uses TRBV2 with TRBJ2-3; 10 positions match TRBD2. The V and J ends lost 0 bases and 2 bases, in that order; junction bases with no gene match: 2. The CDR3 sequence is 16 residues long. Germline lookup yields CDR1 SNHLY and CDR2 FYNNEI. CDR3 residues: CASSEALAGATDTQYF. CDR3 sequence (DNA): TGTGCCAGCAGTGAAGCTCTAGCGGGGGCCACAGATACGCAGTATTTT.

This clonotype appeared a few times. This could be a read error, since a much larger clone is one nucleotide away. The J gene is TRBJ2-1, the V gene TRBV2; 8 nucleotides line up with TRBD1. Germline V lookup: CDR1 SNHLY, CDR2 FYNNEI. With 4 bases clipped from V and 8 bases from J, the junction kept 25 bases outside the gene matches. The CDR3 consists of 20 residues. CDR3 DNA sequence: TGTGCCAGCAGTGGGTCAGGGGGCCGAAAGCGGGCTAGATCGAAATATGAGCAGTTCTTC. Translation: CASSGSGGRKRARSKYEQFF.

This clonotype was recorded at least ten times. The chain combines TRBV6-1 with TRBJ2-1; D gene uncertain. V was clipped by 6 bases and J by 9 bases, with 9 bases between them. The CDR3 covers 11 residues. Germline values: CDR1 MNHNS, CDR2 SASEGT. CDR3 region: CASRNGIEQFF. For the CDR3, the DNA is TGTGCCAGCAGGAACGGAATTGAGCAGTTCTTC.

This clonotype showed up many times. The chain recombines TRBV6-2 or TRBV6-3 with TRBJ2-7; the D gene could be TRBD1 or TRBD2 (5 bases each). Germline CDR1 MNHEY, CDR2 SVGEGT. V lost 0 bases to trimming and J lost 4 bases, with 16 bases between them. CDR3 length equals 16 residues. As DNA, the CDR3 is TGTGCCAGCAGTTACTCGAGAGGGGTGATGACTTACGAGCAGTACTTC. Its protein product is CASSYSRGVMTYEQYF.

This clonotype was counted between two and nine times. The chain uses TRBV7-8 and TRBJ2-7; 8 nucleotides agree with TRBD1. Germline CDR1 reads SGHVS; CDR2 reads FQNEAQ. The V gene end was trimmed by 4 bases and the J gene end by 3 bases; junction bases not matched to a gene: 8. The CDR3 extends over 15 amino acids. The CDR3 is CASSSPTGALYEQYF. CDR3 coding DNA: TGTGCCAGCAGCTCACCGACAGGGGCCCTCTACGAGCAGTACTTC.